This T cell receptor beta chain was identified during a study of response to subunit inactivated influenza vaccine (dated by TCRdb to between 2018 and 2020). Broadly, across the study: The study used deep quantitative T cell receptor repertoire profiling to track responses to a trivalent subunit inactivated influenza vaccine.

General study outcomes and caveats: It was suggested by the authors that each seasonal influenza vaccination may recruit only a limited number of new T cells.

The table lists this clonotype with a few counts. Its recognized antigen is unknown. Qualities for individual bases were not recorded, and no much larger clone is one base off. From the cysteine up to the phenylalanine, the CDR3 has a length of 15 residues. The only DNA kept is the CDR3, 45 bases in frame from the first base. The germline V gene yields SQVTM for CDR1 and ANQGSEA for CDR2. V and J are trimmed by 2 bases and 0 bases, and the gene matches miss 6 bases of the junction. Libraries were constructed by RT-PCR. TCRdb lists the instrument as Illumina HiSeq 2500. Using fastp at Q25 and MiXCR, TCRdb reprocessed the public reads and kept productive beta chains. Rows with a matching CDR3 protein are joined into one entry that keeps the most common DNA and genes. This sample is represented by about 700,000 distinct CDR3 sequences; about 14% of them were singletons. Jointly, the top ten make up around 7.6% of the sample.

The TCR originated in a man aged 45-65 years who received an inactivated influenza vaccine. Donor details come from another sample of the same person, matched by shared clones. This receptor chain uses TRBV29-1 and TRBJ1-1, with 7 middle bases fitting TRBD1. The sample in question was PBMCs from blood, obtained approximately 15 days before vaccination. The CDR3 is CSVELPGTVNTEAFF. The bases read TGCAGCGTTGAATTGCCCGGGACAGTGAACACTGAAGCTTTCTTT.